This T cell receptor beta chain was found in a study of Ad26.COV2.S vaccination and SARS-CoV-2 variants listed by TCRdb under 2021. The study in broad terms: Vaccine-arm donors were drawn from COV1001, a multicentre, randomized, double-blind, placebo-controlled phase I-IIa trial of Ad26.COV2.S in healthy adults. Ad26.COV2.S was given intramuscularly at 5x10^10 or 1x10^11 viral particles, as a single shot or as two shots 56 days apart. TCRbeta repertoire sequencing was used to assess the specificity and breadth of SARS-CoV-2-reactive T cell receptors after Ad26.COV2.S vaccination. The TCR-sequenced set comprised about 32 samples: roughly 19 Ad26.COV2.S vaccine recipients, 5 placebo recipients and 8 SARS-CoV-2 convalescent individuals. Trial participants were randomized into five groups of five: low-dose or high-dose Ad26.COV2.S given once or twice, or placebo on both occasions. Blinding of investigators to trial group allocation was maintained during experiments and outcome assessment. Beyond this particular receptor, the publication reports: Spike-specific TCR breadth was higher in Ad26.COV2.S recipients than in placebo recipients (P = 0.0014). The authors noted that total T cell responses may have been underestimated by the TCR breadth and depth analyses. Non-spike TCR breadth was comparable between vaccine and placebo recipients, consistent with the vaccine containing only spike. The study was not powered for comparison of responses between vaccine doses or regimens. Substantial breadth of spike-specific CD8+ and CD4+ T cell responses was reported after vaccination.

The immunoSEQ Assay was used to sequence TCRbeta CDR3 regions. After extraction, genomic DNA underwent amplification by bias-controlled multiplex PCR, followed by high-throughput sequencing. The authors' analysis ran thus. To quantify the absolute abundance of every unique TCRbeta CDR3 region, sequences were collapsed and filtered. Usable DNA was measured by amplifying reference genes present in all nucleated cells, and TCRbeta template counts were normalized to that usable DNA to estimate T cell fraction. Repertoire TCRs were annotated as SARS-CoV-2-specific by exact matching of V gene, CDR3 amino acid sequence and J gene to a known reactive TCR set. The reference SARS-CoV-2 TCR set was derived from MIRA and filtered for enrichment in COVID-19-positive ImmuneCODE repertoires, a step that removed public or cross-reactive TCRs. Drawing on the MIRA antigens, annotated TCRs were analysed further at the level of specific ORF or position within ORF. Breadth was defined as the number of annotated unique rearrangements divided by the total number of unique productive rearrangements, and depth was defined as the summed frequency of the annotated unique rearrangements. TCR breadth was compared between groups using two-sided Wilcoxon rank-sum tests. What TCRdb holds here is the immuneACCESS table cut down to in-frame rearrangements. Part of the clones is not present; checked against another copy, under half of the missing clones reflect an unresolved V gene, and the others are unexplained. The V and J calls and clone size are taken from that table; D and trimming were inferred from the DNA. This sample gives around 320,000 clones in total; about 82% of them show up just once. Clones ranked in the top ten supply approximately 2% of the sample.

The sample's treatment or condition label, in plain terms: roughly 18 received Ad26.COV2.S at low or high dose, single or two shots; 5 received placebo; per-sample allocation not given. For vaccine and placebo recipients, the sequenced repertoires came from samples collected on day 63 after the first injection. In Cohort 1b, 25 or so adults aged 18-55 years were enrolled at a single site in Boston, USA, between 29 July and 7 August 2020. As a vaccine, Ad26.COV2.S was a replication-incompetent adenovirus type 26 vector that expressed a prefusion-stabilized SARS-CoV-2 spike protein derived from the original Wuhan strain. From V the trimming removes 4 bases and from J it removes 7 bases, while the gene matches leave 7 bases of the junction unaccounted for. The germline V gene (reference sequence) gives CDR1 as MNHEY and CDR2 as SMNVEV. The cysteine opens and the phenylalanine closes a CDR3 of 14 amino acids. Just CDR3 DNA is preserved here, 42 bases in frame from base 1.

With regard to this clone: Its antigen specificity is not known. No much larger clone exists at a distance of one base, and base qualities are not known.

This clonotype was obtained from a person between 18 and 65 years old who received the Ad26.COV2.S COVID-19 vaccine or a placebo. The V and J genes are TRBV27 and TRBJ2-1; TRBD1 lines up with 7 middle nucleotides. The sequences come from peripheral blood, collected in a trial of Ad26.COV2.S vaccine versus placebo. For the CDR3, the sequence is CASSSRQGGNEQFF. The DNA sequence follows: TGTGCCAGCAGTTCCCGACAGGGTGGTAATGAGCAGTTCTTC.